These 8 T cell receptor beta chains were all obtained from the same sample, sequenced in a study of cytomegalovirus exposure and HLA in healthy donors (dated by TCRdb to 2016 to 2017). Receptor amplification or capture employed the immunoSEQ multiplex PCR assay. The multiplex PCR relied on a mix of 60 forward primers for TCR Vbeta segments and 13 reverse primers for TCR Jbeta segments. What TCRdb holds here is the immuneACCESS table cut down to in-frame rearrangements. Part of the clones is not present; checked against another copy, under half of the missing clones reflect an unresolved V gene, and the others are unexplained. The table for this sample records 60,000 to 75,000 clones. In total, the top ten clones hold 1.7% of the sample. The specimen was PBMCs. These receptors all come from a woman between 25 and 40 years old in good health and CMV-seronegative.

J is TRBJ1-1 and V is TRBV6-6, with D possibly being TRBD1 (5 bases). The CDR3 contains 13 residues. Germline V gene sequence: CDR1 MNHNY, CDR2 SVGAGI (reference sequence). Between the trimmed V and J ends, which lost 8 bases and 3 bases, there was a span of 13 bases. CDR3 coding DNA: TGTGCCAGCGGCTATAAAGGGGACACTGAAGCTTTCTTT. Translated, it gives CASGYKGDTEAFF.

The chain couples TRBV29-1 to TRBJ2-2; TRBD1 aligns across 7 bases. The trim removed 6 bases at V and 1 base at J, leaving 5 bases unmatched. Per germline, CDR1 SQVTM and CDR2 ANQGSEA. CDR3 length equals 14 residues. Here the CDR3 reads CSVDWDRNTGELFF. DNA for the CDR3: TGCAGCGTCGACTGGGACAGGAACACCGGGGAGCTGTTTTTT.

This sequence joins TRBV15 and TRBJ2-7; TRBD2 might be the D (6 bases). Per germline, CDR1 LNHNV and CDR2 YYDKDF (reference sequence). The V and J ends lost 0 bases and 4 bases respectively, with 7 bases between them. The CDR3 is 13 amino acids. DNA of the CDR3: TGTGCCACCAGCAGAGAACGGGAGTACGAGCAGTACTTC. Translated, it gives CATSREREYEQYF.

DNA of the CDR3: TGTGCCAGTAGTACCCGAGGAGCGGGAGACAGAGATACGCAGTATTTT. Translation gives CASSTRGAGDRDTQYF. V and J are TRBV19 and TRBJ2-3, with 8 bases identical to TRBD2. The CDR3 loop spans 16 amino acids. Germline loops: CDR1 LNHDA, CDR2 SQIVND (reference sequence). V was pared by 4 bases and J by 5 bases, with 11 bases of the junction left unmatched. Full variable domain (remainder filled in from reference TRBV19 and TRBJ2-3): DGGITQSPKYLFRKEGQNVTLSCEQNLNHDAMYWYRQDPGQGLRLIYYSQIVNDFQKGDIAEGYSVSREKKESFPLTVTSAQKNPTAFYLCASSTRGAGDRDTQYFGPGTRLTVL.

The CDR3 DNA reads as TGCAGCGTTGAAGTAAAAAACGAGCAGTACTTC. This encodes CSVEVKNEQYF. The rearrangement joins TRBV29-1 to TRBJ2-7; D is uncertain. This CDR3 is 11 amino acids long. V was shortened by 1 base and J by 5 bases, with 6 bases between the two germline ends. CDR1 is SQVTM and CDR2 is ANQGSEA in the germline V gene.

The chain has TRBV11-3 and TRBJ2-5; D not certain. Trimming took 0 bases from V and 4 from J, leaving 6 bases between them. The CDR3 is 13 amino acids. Germline CDR1 and CDR2: SGHNT and YENEEA. The CDR3 protein is CASSLDSGETQYF. The CDR3, as DNA: TGTGCCAGCAGCTTAGATTCGGGAGAGACCCAGTACTTC. Filled out from reference TRBV11-3 and TRBJ2-5, the complete variable domain reads EAGVVQSPRYKIIEKKQPVAFWCNPISGHNTLYWYLQNLGQGPELLIRYENEEAVDDSQLPKDRFSAERLKGVDSTLKIQPAELGDSAVYLCASSLDSGETQYFGPGTRLLVL.

V is TRBV9 and J is TRBJ2-7, with 11 bases aligning to TRBD2. The CDR3 length is 16 residues. CDR1 and CDR2 (germline): SGDLS, YYNGEE. V dropped 0 bases and J dropped 7; count of bases not matched to a gene: 9. Here the CDR3 DNA reads TGTGCCAGCAGCGTAGATAGCGGGGGGGTTATGGGAGAGCAGTACTTC. As protein: CASSVDSGGVMGEQYF.

V and J are TRBV19 and TRBJ2-7; 7 bases agree with TRBD1. CDR1 is LNHDA and CDR2 is SQIVND in the germline V gene (reference sequence). This CDR3 is 14 amino acids long. Unmatched junction bases numbered 2, after V lost 3 bases and J lost 0 bases. In nucleotides, the CDR3 is TGTGCCAGTAGTATGGGGGACAGCTCCTACGAGCAGTACTTC. Amino acid sequence: CASSMGDSSYEQYF.